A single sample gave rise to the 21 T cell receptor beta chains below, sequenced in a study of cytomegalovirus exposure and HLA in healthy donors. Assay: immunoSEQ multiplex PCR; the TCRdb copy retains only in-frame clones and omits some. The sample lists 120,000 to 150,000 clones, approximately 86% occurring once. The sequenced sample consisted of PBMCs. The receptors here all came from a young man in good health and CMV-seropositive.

The DNA of the CDR3 is TGTGCCAGCAGCTTACCCCGACAGGGTGGGACTGAAGCTTTCTTT. Translating it yields CASSLPRQGGTEAFF. This chain joins TRBV11-2 and TRBJ1-1; the match to TRBD1 covers 7 bases. The CDR3 has 15 residues. V shed 2 bases and J 5 bases; nucleotides not matched to a gene: 8. Per the germline V gene, CDR1 is SGHAT and CDR2 is FQNNGV.

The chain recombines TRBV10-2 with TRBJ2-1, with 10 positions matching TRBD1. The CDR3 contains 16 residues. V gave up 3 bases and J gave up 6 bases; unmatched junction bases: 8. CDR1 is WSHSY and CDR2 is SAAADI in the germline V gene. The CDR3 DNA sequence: TGCGCCAGCAGTGAACGGGACAGGGGTTTTGGCAATGAGCAGTTCTTC. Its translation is CASSERDRGFGNEQFF.

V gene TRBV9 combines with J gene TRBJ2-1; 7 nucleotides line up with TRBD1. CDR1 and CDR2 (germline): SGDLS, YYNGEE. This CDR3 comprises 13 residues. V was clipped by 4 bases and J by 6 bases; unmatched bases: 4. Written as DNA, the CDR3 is TGTGCCAGCAGCCCGGGACAGTTCAATGAGCAGTTCTTC. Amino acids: CASSPGQFNEQFF.

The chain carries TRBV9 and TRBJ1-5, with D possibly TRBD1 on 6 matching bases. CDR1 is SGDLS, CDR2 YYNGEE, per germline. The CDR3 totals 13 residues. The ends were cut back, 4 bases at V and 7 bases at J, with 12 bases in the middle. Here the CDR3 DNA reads TGTGCCAGCAGCAAACAGGGCTGGCAGCCCCAGCATTTT. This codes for CASSKQGWQPQHF.

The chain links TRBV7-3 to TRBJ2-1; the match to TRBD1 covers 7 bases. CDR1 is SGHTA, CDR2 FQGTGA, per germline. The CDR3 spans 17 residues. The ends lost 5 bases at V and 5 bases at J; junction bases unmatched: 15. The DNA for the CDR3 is TGTGCCAGCAGCCCCTACGGATCGACGACAGGGAACAATGAGCAGTTCTTC. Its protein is CASSPYGSTTGNNEQFF.

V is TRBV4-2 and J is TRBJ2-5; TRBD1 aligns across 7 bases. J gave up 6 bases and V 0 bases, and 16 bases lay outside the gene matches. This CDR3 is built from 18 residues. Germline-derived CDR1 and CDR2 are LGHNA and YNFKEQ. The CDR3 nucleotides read TGTGCCAGCAGCCAAGATGGATCGGGGCTGAGGACAGGAAAGACCCAGTACTTC. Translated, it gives CASSQDGSGLRTGKTQYF.

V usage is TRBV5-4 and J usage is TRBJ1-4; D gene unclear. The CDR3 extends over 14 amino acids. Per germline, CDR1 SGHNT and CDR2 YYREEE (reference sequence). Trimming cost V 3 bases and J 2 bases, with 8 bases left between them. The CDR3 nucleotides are TGTGCCAGCAGCTCGGGATTGACTAATGAAAAACTGTTTTTT. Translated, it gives CASSSGLTNEKLFF.

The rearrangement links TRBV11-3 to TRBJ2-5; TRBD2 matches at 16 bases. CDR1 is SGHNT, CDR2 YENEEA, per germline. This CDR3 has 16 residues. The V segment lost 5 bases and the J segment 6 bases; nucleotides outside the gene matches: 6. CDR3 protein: CASSKGLAGGPQTQYF. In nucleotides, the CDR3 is TGTGCCAGCAGCAAGGGACTAGCGGGGGGGCCGCAGACCCAGTACTTC.

CDR3 DNA sequence: TGTGCCAGCAGCACTGCCACGAACACTGAAGCTTTCTTT. This codes for CASSTATNTEAFF. The rearrangement uses TRBV5-4 and TRBJ1-1, with D hard to call. V was shortened by 4 bases and J by 1 base, with 8 bases between the two germline ends. This CDR3 comprises 13 residues. Germline CDR1 is SGHNT and CDR2 is YYREEE (reference sequence).

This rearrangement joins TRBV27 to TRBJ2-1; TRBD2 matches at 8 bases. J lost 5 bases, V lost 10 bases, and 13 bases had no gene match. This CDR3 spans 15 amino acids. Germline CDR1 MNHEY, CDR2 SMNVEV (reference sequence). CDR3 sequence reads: CATRGGAGTHNEQFF. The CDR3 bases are TGTGCCACCCGGGGGGGGGCGGGTACTCACAATGAGCAGTTCTTC.

CDR3 in DNA: TGTGCCAGCAGCGTAGGGAGGCGGGGGGGCACAGATACGCAGTATTTT. This codes for CASSVGRRGGTDTQYF. The chain has TRBV9 and TRBJ2-3, with TRBD2 matching 8 bases. J gave up 1 base and V 0 bases, and 4 bases lay outside the gene matches. Germline CDR1 reads SGDLS; CDR2 reads YYNGEE. This CDR3 is 16 amino acids long.

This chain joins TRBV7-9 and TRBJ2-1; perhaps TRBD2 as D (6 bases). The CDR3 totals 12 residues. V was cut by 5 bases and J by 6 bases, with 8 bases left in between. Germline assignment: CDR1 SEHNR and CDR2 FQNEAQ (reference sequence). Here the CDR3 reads CASSGTANEQFF. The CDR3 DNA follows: TGTGCCAGCAGCGGGACTGCCAATGAGCAGTTCTTC. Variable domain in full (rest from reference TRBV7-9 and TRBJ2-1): DTGVSQNPRHKITKRGQNVTFRCDPISEHNRLYWYRQTLGQGPEFLTYFQNEAQLEKSRLLSDRFSAERPKGSFSTLEIQRTEQGDSAMYLCASSGTANEQFFGPGTRLTVL.

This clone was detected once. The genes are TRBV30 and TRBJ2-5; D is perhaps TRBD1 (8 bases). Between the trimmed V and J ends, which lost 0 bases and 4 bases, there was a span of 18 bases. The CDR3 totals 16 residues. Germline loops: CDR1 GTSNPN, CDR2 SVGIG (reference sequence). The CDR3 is CAWSVRGRGRVETQYF. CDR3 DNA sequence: TGTGCCTGGAGTGTCAGGGGGCGGGGGCGCGTAGAGACCCAGTACTTC.

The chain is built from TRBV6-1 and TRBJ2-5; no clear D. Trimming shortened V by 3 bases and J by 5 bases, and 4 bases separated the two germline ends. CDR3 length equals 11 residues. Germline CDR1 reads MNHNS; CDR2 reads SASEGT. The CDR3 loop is CASSDRETQYF. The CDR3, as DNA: TGTGCCAGCAGTGATCGGGAGACCCAGTACTTC.

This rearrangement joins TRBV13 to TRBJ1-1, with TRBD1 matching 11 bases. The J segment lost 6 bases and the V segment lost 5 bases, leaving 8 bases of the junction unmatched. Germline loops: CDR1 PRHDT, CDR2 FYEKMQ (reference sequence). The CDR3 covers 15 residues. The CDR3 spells CASSATDRGPPEAFF. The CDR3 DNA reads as TGTGCCAGCAGCGCCACGGACAGGGGGCCCCCTGAAGCTTTCTTT.

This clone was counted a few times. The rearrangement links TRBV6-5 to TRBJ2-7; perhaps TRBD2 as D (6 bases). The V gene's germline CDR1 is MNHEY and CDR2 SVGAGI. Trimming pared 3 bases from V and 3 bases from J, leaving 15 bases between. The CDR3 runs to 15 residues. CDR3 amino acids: CASSYLQGGGYEQYF. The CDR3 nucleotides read TGTGCCAGCAGTTATCTTCAGGGAGGTGGCTACGAGCAGTACTTC.

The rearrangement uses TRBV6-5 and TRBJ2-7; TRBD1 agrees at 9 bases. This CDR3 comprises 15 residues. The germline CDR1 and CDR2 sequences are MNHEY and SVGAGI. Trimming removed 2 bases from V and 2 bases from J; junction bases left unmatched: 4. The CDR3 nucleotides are TGTGCCAGCAGTTACCGGGACAGGGCCACCTACGAGCAGTACTTC. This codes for CASSYRDRATYEQYF.

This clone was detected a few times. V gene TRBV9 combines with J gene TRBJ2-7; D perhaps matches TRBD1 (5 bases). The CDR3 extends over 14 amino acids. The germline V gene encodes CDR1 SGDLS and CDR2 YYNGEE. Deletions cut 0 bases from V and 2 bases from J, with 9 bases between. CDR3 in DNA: TGTGCCAGCAGCGTAGACGCAGGGACCTACGAGCAGTACTTC. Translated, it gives CASSVDAGTYEQYF. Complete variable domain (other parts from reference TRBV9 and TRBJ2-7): DSGVTQTPKHLITATGQRVTLRCSPRSGDLSVYWYQQSLDQGLQFLIQYYNGEERAKGNILERFSAQQFPDLHSELNLSSLELGDSALYFCASSVDAGTYEQYFGPGTRLTVT.

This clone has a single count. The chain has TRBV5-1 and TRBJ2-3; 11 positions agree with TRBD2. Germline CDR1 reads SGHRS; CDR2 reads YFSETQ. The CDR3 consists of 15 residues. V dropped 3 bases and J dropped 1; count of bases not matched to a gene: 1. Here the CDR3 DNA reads TGCGCCAGCAGCTCGGGACTAGCGGGCACAGATACGCAGTATTTT. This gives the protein CASSSGLAGTDTQYF.

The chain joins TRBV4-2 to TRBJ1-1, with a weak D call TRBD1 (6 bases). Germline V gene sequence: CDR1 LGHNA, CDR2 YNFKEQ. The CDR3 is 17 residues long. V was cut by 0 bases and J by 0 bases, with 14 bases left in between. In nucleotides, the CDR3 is TGTGCCAGCAGCCAAGAGGGTAGGGGGGGAATGAACACTGAAGCTTTCTTT. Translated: CASSQEGRGGMNTEAFF.

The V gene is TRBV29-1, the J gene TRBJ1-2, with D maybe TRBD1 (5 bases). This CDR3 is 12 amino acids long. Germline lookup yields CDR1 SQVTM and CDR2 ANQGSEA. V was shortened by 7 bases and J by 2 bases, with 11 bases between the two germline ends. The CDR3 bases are TGCAGCGCGACGGGACTGAACTATGGCTACACCTTC. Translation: CSATGLNYGYTF.